The clone carrying this TCR beta chain was counted a few times. The sample comes from a study of blood T cell repertoires in COVID-19. Study summary: Nucleic acid was either cDNA or gDNA, and it came from T cells, B-cell-depleted T cells, or PBMCs.

The authors' processing: By means of reference gene primer amplification, nucleated cell counts were estimated. Using immunoSEQ multiplex PCR, the repertoire was profiled, and TCRdb retains in-frame clones only, with some absent. V, J and clone size derive from that table, while D and trimming were established from the DNA sequence. Among 200,000 to 250,000 clones, 84% were seen once, and the ten largest hold about 7%. Looked up from germline, CDR1 is SGHTA and CDR2 is FQGNSA. V was clipped by 6 bases and J by 5 bases; unmatched bases: 12. The CDR3 is made up of 17 amino acids. Recruitment covered about 25 US areas and drew participants whose ages spanned 18 to 89 years.

This TCR derives from a woman aged 40 to 50 who had recovered from COVID-19. The chain combines TRBV7-2 with TRBJ2-4; 11 bases line up with TRBD2. Sequencing was done on a sample of PBMCs or T cells enriched from blood (not recorded which). The CDR3 sequence: CASRGGVTSGRQNIQYF. DNA for the CDR3: TGTGCCAGCAGGGGAGGGGTAACTAGCGGGAGACAAAACATTCAGTACTTC.